The 25 T cell receptor beta chains given below trace back to one sample, sequenced in a study of blood T cell repertoires in COVID-19. The method was immunoSEQ multiplex PCR; TCRdb's version includes in-frame clones alone and lacks a portion of them. The sample holds roughly 500,000 clones, approximately 92% seen once. Sequenced: peripheral blood. All receptors derive from a man between 18 and 29 years old with COVID-19, enrolled during active disease.

The chain is built from TRBV6-5 and TRBJ1-5; D might be TRBD1 (6 bases). The DNA end is a closer match to TRBJ2-3, so the J assignment may be wrong. This CDR3 is 14 amino acids long. Per germline, CDR1 MNHEY and CDR2 SVGAGI. The DNA for the CDR3 is TGTGCCAGCAAGCAGGGTGGGGGCAATCAGCCCCAGTATTTT. As protein: CASKQGGGNQPQYF.

V gene TRBV4-1 combines with J gene TRBJ2-7; 8 nucleotides agree with TRBD2. J was trimmed by 4 bases and V by 2 bases; bases with no gene match: 7. CDR1 and CDR2 (germline): MGHRA, YSYEKL. The CDR3 length is 15 residues. The CDR3 here is CASSQLPGGAYEQYF. In DNA, the CDR3 is TGCGCCAGCAGCCAACTTCCCGGGGGGGCATACGAGCAGTACTTC.

The chain employs TRBV6-5 and TRBJ2-1; 11 nucleotides match TRBD1. CDR3 size: 15 residues. Looked up from germline, CDR1 is MNHEY and CDR2 is SVGAGI. V lost 6 bases, J lost 9 bases, and 10 bases stayed unmatched. In nucleotides, the CDR3 is TGTGCCAGCAGAGATGGGACAGGGGGTAGGACTGAGCAGTTCTTC. Its translation: CASRDGTGGRTEQFF.

The rearrangement joins TRBV6-5 to TRBJ1-4; D is possibly TRBD1 (6 bases). This CDR3 is built from 15 residues. The V gene's germline CDR1 is MNHEY and CDR2 SVGAGI. The V and J ends lost 4 bases and 7 bases respectively, with 16 bases between them. The CDR3 DNA sequence: TGTGCCAGCAGTTCCTTAGGGGGAGTAGCTGAAAAACTGTTTTTT. Residues: CASSSLGGVAEKLFF.

V gene TRBV29-1 combines with J gene TRBJ2-7; perhaps TRBD2 as D (5 bases). Between the trimmed V and J ends, which lost 4 bases and 1 base, there was a span of 11 bases. The CDR3 sequence is 13 residues long. Per germline, CDR1 SQVTM and CDR2 ANQGSEA. The CDR3 DNA sequence: TGCAGCGTTGTTCAGGACTTTTCCTACGAGCAGTACTTC. Translated, it gives CSVVQDFSYEQYF.

This chain links TRBV14 with TRBJ2-1; a weak D match, TRBD1 (6 bases). The CDR3 spans 13 residues. V lost 4 bases and J 7 bases, leaving 11 bases between the germline ends. Germline CDR1 and CDR2: SGHDN and FVKESK. This chain's CDR3 is CASSLGARNEQFF. CDR3 sequence (DNA): TGTGCCAGCAGCCTGGGGGCCCGAAATGAGCAGTTCTTC.

V is TRBV6-1 and J is TRBJ1-5; 7 positions match TRBD1. The CDR3 is 14 residues long. Germline assignment: CDR1 MNHNS and CDR2 SASEGT. J lost 8 bases, V lost 2 bases, and 6 bases had no gene match. CDR3: CASSEQGVREPQHF. As DNA, the CDR3 is TGTGCCAGCAGTGAACAGGGGGTACGTGAGCCCCAGCATTTT.

V gene TRBV30 combines with J gene TRBJ1-4; D remains ambiguous. This CDR3 has 15 residues. V shed 2 bases and J shed 3 bases, with 13 bases lying between them. Germline CDR1 and CDR2: GTSNPN and SVGIG (reference sequence). This CDR3 is CAWSTVGAPNEKLFF. The CDR3 DNA is TGTGCCTGGAGTACGGTGGGCGCCCCTAATGAAAAACTGTTTTTT.

This chain links TRBV27 with TRBJ2-1; 9 positions agree with TRBD1. J lost 6 bases, V lost 1 base, and 7 bases had no gene match. Germline values: CDR1 MNHEY, CDR2 SMNVEV (reference sequence). The CDR3 totals 16 residues. The CDR3 DNA is TGTGCCAGCAGTTTATTCTGGACAGGGGCTTCCAATGAGCAGTTCTTC. This translates into CASSLFWTGASNEQFF.

This chain uses TRBV6-6 with TRBJ2-1, with 13 nucleotides matching TRBD2. This CDR3 is built from 15 residues. Germline assignment: CDR1 MNHNY and CDR2 SVGAGI (reference sequence). V gave up 4 bases and J gave up 9 bases; unmatched junction bases: 6. The DNA of the CDR3 is TGTGCCAGCAGTTGGACTGGACTAGCGGGAGTTGAGCAGTTCTTC. It specifies CASSWTGLAGVEQFF.

The gene calls are TRBV7-9 and TRBJ2-2; possibly TRBD2 for D (6 bases). CDR1 and CDR2 (germline): SEHNR, FQNEAQ (reference sequence). V was pared by 1 base and J by 4 bases, with 10 bases between. This CDR3 spans 15 amino acids. This chain's CDR3 is CASSLGGLRTGELFF. CDR3 nucleotides: TGTGCCAGCAGCTTAGGGGGACTCCGCACCGGGGAGCTGTTTTTT.

The J gene is TRBJ1-6, the V gene TRBV18; D ambiguous. Germline loops: CDR1 KGHSH, CDR2 LQKENI. This CDR3 spans 12 amino acids. The V and J ends lost 6 bases and 14 bases respectively, with 14 bases between them. The CDR3 protein is CASSQDERSLHF. The DNA for the CDR3 is TGTGCCAGCTCTCAAGACGAGAGGTCCCTCCACTTT.

This clone was seen more than once but under ten times. The V call is TRBV12-5, the J call TRBJ2-2, with a possible D match to TRBD1 (5 bases). This CDR3 is 13 amino acids long. The germline V gene has CDR1 LGHNT and CDR2 FRNRAP. V dropped 4 bases and J dropped 5 bases, with 8 bases sitting between them. CDR3 sequence: CASGSDRTGELFF. The CDR3 bases are TGTGCTAGTGGTTCCGACAGAACCGGGGAGCTGTTTTTT. The entire variable domain, with the rest obtained from reference TRBV12-5 and TRBJ2-2, is as follows: DARVTQTPRHKVTEMGQEVTMRCQPILGHNTVFWYRQTMMQGLELLAYFRNRAPLDDSGMPKDRFSAEMPDATLATLKIQPSEPRDSAVYFCASGSDRTGELFFGEGSRLTVL.

With respect to this clone: This could be a read error, since a much larger clone is one nucleotide away. CDR3 sequence (DNA): TGTGCCAGCAGACAAAACACCGGGGAGCTGTTTTTT. It specifies CASRQNTGELFF. The chain recombines TRBV12-3 or TRBV12-4 with TRBJ2-2; D unclear. Trimming removed 6 bases from V and 2 bases from J, with 4 bases in between. The CDR3 is 12 residues long.

The chain couples TRBV6-1 to TRBJ2-1, with 11 bases lining up with TRBD2. V gave up 5 bases and J gave up 7 bases; unmatched junction bases: 10. Germline V gene sequence: CDR1 MNHNS, CDR2 SASEGT. The CDR3 is made up of 16 amino acids. The CDR3 sequence: CASSKVAGGGSNEQFF. The CDR3 DNA reads as TGTGCCAGCAGTAAAGTAGCGGGAGGGGGCTCGAATGAGCAGTTCTTC.

The chain combines TRBV9 with TRBJ2-5; no clear D gene. Germline CDR1 reads SGDLS; CDR2 reads YYNGEE. The CDR3 is made up of 13 amino acids. The germline V and J ends were trimmed by 2 bases and 5 bases, with 10 bases remaining between them. CDR3 bases: TGTGCCAGCAGCGTTAGGCCGCGGGAGACCCAGTACTTC. Its protein is CASSVRPRETQYF.

This chain links TRBV30 with TRBJ1-2; TRBD1 agrees at 7 bases. CDR1 is GTSNPN and CDR2 is SVGIG in the germline V gene (reference sequence). The CDR3 loop spans 13 amino acids. The trim removed 2 bases at V and 1 base at J, leaving 1 base unmatched. CDR3 loop: CAWSQGVNYGYTF. The CDR3, as DNA: TGTGCCTGGAGTCAGGGGGTTAACTATGGCTACACCTTC.

This chain links TRBV5-8 with TRBJ1-2; D might be TRBD1 (5 bases). The CDR3 runs 15 residues. V was clipped by 0 bases and J by 4 bases, with 13 bases between them. The germline gives CDR1 SGHTS, CDR2 YDEGEE. Here the CDR3 reads CASSLADREIYGYTF. CDR3 DNA sequence: TGTGCCAGCAGCTTGGCCGACAGAGAGATCTATGGCTACACCTTC. Full variable domain (rest looked up from reference TRBV5-8 and TRBJ1-2): EAGVTQSPTHLIKTRGQQATLRCSPISGHTSVYWYQQALGLGLQFLLWYDEGEERNRGNFPPRFSGRQFPNYSSELNVNALELEDSALYLCASSLADREIYGYTFGSGTRLTVV.

The V and J genes are TRBV7-9 and TRBJ2-5; 13 bases agree with TRBD2. V trimming: 3 bases; J trimming: 8 bases; junction bases outside the gene matches: 9. CDR1 and CDR2 from the germline V gene are SEHNR and FQNEAQ (reference sequence). This CDR3 is built from 16 residues. CDR3 sequence: CASSLGTSGRERTQYF. The CDR3 DNA reads TGTGCCAGCAGCTTGGGCACTAGCGGGAGGGAGCGAACCCAGTACTTC. Based on the CDR3 plus reference TRBV7-9 and TRBJ2-5, the full variable domain is DTGVSQNPRHKITKRGQNVTFRCDPISEHNRLYWYRQTLGQGPEFLTYFQNEAQLEKSRLLSDRFSAERPKGSFSTLEIQRTEQGDSAMYLCASSLGTSGRERTQYFGPGTRLLVL.

V usage is TRBV6-5 and J usage is TRBJ2-1; D call uncertain. Trimming removed 0 bases from V and 7 bases from J, with 13 bases in between. The length of the CDR3 is 15 residues. Per germline, CDR1 MNHEY and CDR2 SVGAGI. The CDR3 sequence is CASSYSRESGNEQFF. The CDR3 DNA sequence: TGTGCCAGCAGTTACTCGCGTGAATCCGGGAATGAGCAGTTCTTC.

The chain is built from TRBV11-2 and TRBJ2-1; D unclear. The CDR3 is 12 amino acids. V shed 3 bases and J shed 5 bases, with 5 bases lying between them. Germline V gene data show CDR1 as SGHAT and CDR2 as FQNNGV. The CDR3 DNA follows: TGTGCCAGCAGCTTTCCCAACAATGAGCAGTTCTTC. Protein: CASSFPNNEQFF. The complete variable domain, with remaining parts taken from reference TRBV11-2 and TRBJ2-1, reads EAGVAQSPRYKIIEKRQSVAFWCNPISGHATLYWYQQILGQGPKLLIQFQNNGVVDDSQLPKDRFSAERLKGVDSTLKIQPAKLEDSAVYLCASSFPNNEQFFGPGTRLTVL.

J is TRBJ1-1 and V is TRBV2; TRBD1 aligns across 7 bases. CDR1 is SNHLY, CDR2 FYNNEI, per germline. Germline trimming cut 6 bases from V and 4 bases from J; bases unmatched to any gene: 5. This CDR3 region has 13 residues. CDR3: CASSGQEGTEAFF. In DNA, the CDR3 is TGTGCCAGCAGCGGACAGGAGGGCACTGAAGCTTTCTTT.

CDR3 DNA sequence: TGTGCCAGCAGCTTAAGTAATCGGCGGGGTCTCAATGAGCAGTTCTTC. Its protein product is CASSLSNRRGLNEQFF. The chain is built from TRBV7-3 and TRBJ2-1, with D perhaps matching TRBD2 (6 bases). The CDR3 totals 16 residues. V gave up 1 base and J gave up 6 bases, with 16 bases separating them. The V gene's germline CDR1 is SGHTA and CDR2 FQGTGA.

This clone occurred once. The chain employs TRBV9 and TRBJ2-7, with 7 bases aligning to TRBD1. This CDR3 contains 14 residues. CDR1 is SGDLS and CDR2 is YYNGEE in the germline V gene. The V and J ends lost 0 bases and 6 bases, in that order; junction bases with no gene match: 6. CDR3: CASSVGTGPIEQYF. DNA for the CDR3: TGTGCCAGCAGCGTAGGGACAGGACCCATCGAGCAGTACTTC.

Only one count was recorded for this clone. The chain links TRBV9 to TRBJ2-2; D gene unclear. CDR1 SGDLS and CDR2 YYNGEE come from the germline V gene. CDR3 size: 14 residues. V was trimmed by 0 bases and J by 7 bases, leaving 10 bases between them. The CDR3, as DNA: TGTGCCAGCAGCGTAGGGCTCACAAGCGGGGAGCTGTTTTTT. This sequence encodes CASSVGLTSGELFF.